The rows below give T cell receptor beta chains drawn from one sample of a study of T-cell memory formation after mild COVID-19. TCRdb analysed the 5' RACE reads with MiXCR anew, one entry per CDR3 protein. The table lists 410,000 or so distinct CDR3 sequences, roughly a quarter of them singletons, with 10% to 15% in the top ten. Source material: PBMCs or a T cell subset sorted from them (not recorded which). Receptors originate from an adult woman who had mild COVID-19 (a few samples of this study predate the infection). Cell type and time point are not known. Each CDR3 is given with its conserved first and last residue. D genes are given only for firm matches. Rows may omit the clone size; those that give it use once, few, many or a size class.

d_gene	v_gene	j_gene	abundance	CDR3nt	CDR3aa
NA	TRBV5-1	TRBJ1-1	few	TGCGCCAGCAGCTTCCTTGGACAGACGAACACTGAAGCTTTCTTT	CASSFLGQTNTEAFF
TRBD1	TRBV6-5	TRBJ1-1	NA	TGTGCCAGCATAGACAGGGGGAAAAGGAACACTGAAGCTTTCTTT	CASIDRGKRNTEAFF
TRBD2	TRBV18	TRBJ2-1	NA	TGTGCCAGCTCACTCGGGACTAGCGGGGTTCTCGAGGAGCAGTTCTTC	CASSLGTSGVLEEQFF
TRBD2	TRBV28	TRBJ2-7	NA	TGTGCCAGCAGCCCCGGGCTAGCGGGAGGGACACCGTGGGAGCAGTACTTC	CASSPGLAGGTPWEQYF
NA	TRBV11-2	TRBJ2-1	NA	TGTGCCAGCAGGCCCCGAGGCGTTCACAATGAGCAGTTCTTC	CASRPRGVHNEQFF
NA	TRBV4-2	TRBJ1-2	few	TGTGCCAGCAGCCAAGGGCAGGGCCGCGATGGCTACACCTTC	CASSQGQGRDGYTF
NA	TRBV7-9	TRBJ2-3	NA	TGTGCCAGCACCCATTCCACAGATACGCAGTATTTT	CASTHSTDTQYF
NA	TRBV7-2	TRBJ2-7	many	TGTGCCAGCAGCCCTGGCGGGGCGATCTCCTACGAGCAGTACTTC	CASSPGGAISYEQYF
NA	TRBV28	TRBJ1-4	NA	TGTGCCAGCAGTTCCCCCGGTTGGGCAGCTAATGAAAAACTGTTTTTT	CASSSPGWAANEKLFF
NA	TRBV5-1	TRBJ2-5	once	TGCGCCAGCAGCTTGGGGGGCGGCGGACTCCAAGAGACCCAGTACTTC	CASSLGGGGLQETQYF
NA	TRBV7-9	TRBJ2-2	NA	TGTGCCAGCAGCTGGGCCGTCGGCCGAGGTACCGGGGAGCTGTTTTTT	CASSWAVGRGTGELFF